These 22 T cell receptor beta chains originate from one sample sequenced in a study of CXCR4 blockade with PD-1 therapy in pancreatic cancer. Repertoires were generated with immunoSEQ multiplex PCR, while TCRdb's copy carries only in-frame clones and drops some. The sample has about 15,000 clones, about 72% seen once. Sequencing was performed on tumor tissue. The receptors were sampled from a human donor with pancreatic ductal adenocarcinoma.

J is TRBJ2-5 and V is TRBV18, with unresolved D. CDR1 and CDR2 from the germline V gene are KGHSH and LQKENI. The length of the CDR3 is 13 residues. Trimming left V 2 bases short and J 0 bases short, with 4 bases between. The CDR3 is CASSPGYQETQYF. The CDR3 DNA sequence: TGTGCCAGCTCACCAGGGTACCAAGAGACCCAGTACTTC.

This CDR3 reads CATSREVKGISNTGELFF. The CDR3 nucleotides are TGTGCCACCAGCAGAGAGGTTAAGGGGATTTCGAACACCGGGGAGCTGTTTTTT. The gene calls are TRBV15 and TRBJ2-2, with D maybe TRBD1 (5 bases). The germline gives CDR1 LNHNV, CDR2 YYDKDF (reference sequence). V was shortened by 0 bases and J by 0 bases, with 14 bases between the two germline ends. CDR3 length equals 18 residues. Combining the CDR3 with reference TRBV15 and TRBJ2-2 gives the whole variable domain DAMVIQNPRYQVTQFGKPVTLSCSQTLNHNVMYWYQQKSSQAPKLLFHYYDKDFNNEADTPDNFQSRRPNTSFCFLDIRSPGLGDTAMYLCATSREVKGISNTGELFFGEGSRLTVL.

The V and J genes are TRBV29-1 and TRBJ2-5; 7 bases agree with TRBD1. The germline V gene encodes CDR1 SQVTM and CDR2 ANQGSEA. The junction had 11 bases not matched to a gene; V was cut back by 7 bases and J by 0 bases. The CDR3 is 15 amino acids. The CDR3 coding sequence is TGCAGCGGGACCCGAACCGGGACAGACCAAGAGACCCAGTACTTC. It translates to CSGTRTGTDQETQYF. The whole variable domain, remainder taken from reference TRBV29-1 and TRBJ2-5, is SAVISQKPSRDICQRGTSLTIQCQVDSQVTMMFWYRQQPGQSLTLIATANQGSEATYESGFVIDKFPISRPNLTFSTLTVSNMSPEDSSIYLCSGTRTGTDQETQYFGPGTRLLVL.

In its sample, this clone was seen a few times. The rearrangement uses TRBV4-1 and TRBJ2-1, with D possibly being TRBD2 (7 bases). Per germline, CDR1 MGHRA and CDR2 YSYEKL. The CDR3 covers 14 residues. Trimming took 1 base from V and 8 from J, leaving 12 bases between them. This chain's CDR3 is CASSQVRGADEQFF. The CDR3 bases are TGCGCCAGCAGCCAAGTCCGGGGGGCCGATGAGCAGTTCTTC.

The chain couples TRBV18 to TRBJ1-4; 7 nucleotides line up with TRBD1. V trimming: 5 bases; J trimming: 7 bases; junction bases outside the gene matches: 7. This CDR3 region has 14 residues. Germline V gene data show CDR1 as KGHSH and CDR2 as LQKENI. CDR3 DNA sequence: TGTGCCAGCTCATTTAAGGGGGCGGCTGAAAAACTGTTTTTT. Protein product: CASSFKGAAEKLFF.

The gene calls are TRBV19 and TRBJ2-1, with 7 bases identical to TRBD2. This CDR3 region has 18 residues. CDR1 and CDR2 (germline): LNHDA, SQIVND (reference sequence). V shed 0 bases and J 5 bases; nucleotides not matched to a gene: 13. The CDR3 loop is CASSIEGAGPSFDNEQFF. As DNA, the CDR3 is TGTGCCAGTAGTATAGAGGGAGCGGGGCCTAGTTTTGACAATGAGCAGTTCTTC.

The chain has TRBV18 and TRBJ1-1; TRBD1 agrees at 9 bases. CDR1 KGHSH and CDR2 LQKENI come from the germline V gene. Trimming cost V 6 bases and J 4 bases; bases outside gene matches: 6. The CDR3 contains 14 residues. In DNA form, the CDR3 reads TGTGCCAGCTCCCTGGGACAGGGAGTCACTGAAGCTTTCTTT. Its protein is CASSLGQGVTEAFF.

This sequence joins TRBV15 and TRBJ2-7, with 12 bases matching TRBD2. The V segment lost 0 bases and the J segment 5 bases; nucleotides outside the gene matches: 5. Germline CDR1 reads LNHNV; CDR2 reads YYDKDF (reference sequence). The CDR3 covers 16 residues. CDR3 sequence (DNA): TGTGCCACCAGCAGAGATCGGCTAGCGGGAGGGAACGAGCAGTACTTC. Translated: CATSRDRLAGGNEQYF.

This clone was seen a few times. This rearrangement joins TRBV6-8 to TRBJ2-2, with D possibly matching TRBD2 (6 bases). CDR1 is MNHGY, CDR2 SAAAGT, per germline. CDR3 length: 13 amino acids. V dropped 6 bases and J dropped 7 bases, with 12 bases sitting between them. CDR3 bases: TGTGCCAGCAGGCCCGGGGGTAGCGGGGAGCTGTTTTTT. This translates into CASRPGGSGELFF.

CDR3 bases: TGTGCCAGTAGTGAGGGGCGCACAGATACGCAGTATTTT. This codes for CASSEGRTDTQYF. V is TRBV19 and J is TRBJ2-3; D assignment may be TRBD1 or TRBD2 (5 bases each). CDR3 length equals 13 residues. From germline, CDR1 is LNHDA and CDR2 SQIVND (reference sequence). The V end lost 5 bases, the J end lost 1 base, and 7 bases lay between the germline ends. Looking up the rest from reference TRBV19 and TRBJ2-3 gives the full variable domain: DGGITQSPKYLFRKEGQNVTLSCEQNLNHDAMYWYRQDPGQGLRLIYYSQIVNDFQKGDIAEGYSVSREKKESFPLTVTSAQKNPTAFYLCASSEGRTDTQYFGPGTRLTVL.

The chain has TRBV29-1 and TRBJ1-1; 11 bases are a match to TRBD1. V lost 4 bases to trimming and J lost 3 bases; unmatched junction nucleotides: 4. Germline CDR1 and CDR2: SQVTM and ANQGSEA. The length of the CDR3 is 14 residues. CDR3 nucleotide sequence: TGCAGCGTTGCGGACAGGGGGCAGGACACTGAAGCTTTCTTT. Its translation is CSVADRGQDTEAFF.

This rearrangement joins TRBV1 to TRBJ1-2; the table names TRBD1, a call not compared with the DNA. TRBV1 is a pseudogene locus. This CDR3 spans 15 amino acids. The CDR3 nucleotides are TGCGCCAGCAGCCAAGCCCGAGGGGGCAGCTATGGCTACACCTTC. Translating gives CASSQARGGSYGYTF.

Here the CDR3 DNA reads TGTGCCACCAGCAGGGGTACAGGGAACCCAACCTACGAGCAGTACTTC. This gives the protein CATSRGTGNPTYEQYF. The rearrangement joins TRBV15 to TRBJ2-7; possible D gene TRBD1, 6 bases. Germline CDR1 LNHNV, CDR2 YYDKDF (reference sequence). Deletions cut 3 bases from V and 2 bases from J, with 17 bases between. This CDR3 region has 16 residues.

The rearrangement joins TRBV19 to TRBJ2-3; D tentatively fits TRBD1 or TRBD2 (5 bases each). CDR3 size: 15 residues. Germline loops: CDR1 LNHDA, CDR2 SQIVND (reference sequence). Trimming cost V 8 bases and J 2 bases, with 17 bases left between them. CDR3 residues: CASRGTASFTDTQYF. CDR3 coding DNA: TGTGCCAGTCGTGGGACGGCAAGCTTCACAGATACGCAGTATTTT.

The chain links TRBV15 to TRBJ2-6; D uncertain. This CDR3 comprises 16 residues. The germline V and J ends were trimmed by 3 bases and 4 bases, with 13 bases remaining between them. Germline V gene lookup returns CDR1 LNHNV and CDR2 YYDKDF (reference sequence). The CDR3 coding sequence is TGTGCCACCAGCAGGGAACTCAACGCGGGGGCCAACGTCCTGACTTTC. Translation gives CATSRELNAGANVLTF.

The rearrangement links TRBV6-8 to TRBJ2-3, with D perhaps TRBD1 (6 bases). V was clipped by 0 bases and J by 0 bases, with 13 bases between them. Germline V gives CDR1 MNHGY, CDR2 SAAAGT. The CDR3 covers 17 residues. The CDR3 DNA follows: TGTGCCAGCAGTTACTCACAGGGATCCTCTAGCACAGATACGCAGTATTTT. It specifies CASSYSQGSSSTDTQYF.

The sample holds a few counts of this clone. The chain is built from TRBV28 and TRBJ2-4, with no clear D. Deletions cut 7 bases from V and 0 bases from J, with 7 bases between. Germline CDR1 is MDHEN and CDR2 is SYDVKM. This CDR3 has 13 residues. The CDR3 coding sequence is TGTGCCAGCAACCCTCTAGCCAAAAACATTCAGTACTTC. Residues: CASNPLAKNIQYF.

V gene TRBV9 combines with J gene TRBJ2-7, with D possibly matching TRBD1 (5 bases). This CDR3 has 13 residues. Between the trimmed V and J ends, which lost 9 bases and 3 bases, there was a span of 16 bases. Germline V CDR1 and CDR2: SGDLS, YYNGEE. CDR3 nucleotide sequence: TGTGCCACGGAAGACAGCGTCCGCTACGAGCAGTACTTC. Amino acid sequence: CATEDSVRYEQYF.

This chain joins TRBV19 and TRBJ2-1; 12 nucleotides line up with TRBD2. After removal of 1 base from V and 0 bases from J, the junction contained 13 bases not matched to a gene. Germline assignment: CDR1 LNHDA and CDR2 SQIVND (reference sequence). The CDR3 consists of 21 residues. CDR3 sequence reads: CASSIGPRTSGIISSYNEQFF. The DNA of the CDR3 is TGTGCCAGTAGTATAGGCCCCCGGACTAGCGGGATAATAAGCTCCTACAATGAGCAGTTCTTC. The entire variable domain, with the rest obtained from reference TRBV19 and TRBJ2-1, is as follows: DGGITQSPKYLFRKEGQNVTLSCEQNLNHDAMYWYRQDPGQGLRLIYYSQIVNDFQKGDIAEGYSVSREKKESFPLTVTSAQKNPTAFYLCASSIGPRTSGIISSYNEQFFGPGTRLTVL.

The chain uses TRBV28 and TRBJ2-5; tentatively, D is TRBD1 (6 bases). With 1 base removed from V and 7 bases from J, the gap between germline ends came to 13 bases. The CDR3 sequence is 14 residues long. CDR1 is MDHEN, CDR2 SYDVKM, per germline. The CDR3 region has the DNA TGTGCCAGCAGTTTATCTGGGGGCGAGGGGACCCAGTACTTC. Translating it yields CASSLSGGEGTQYF.

CDR3 sequence: CSVEKVTGHGYTF. CDR3 coding DNA: TGCAGCGTTGAAAAGGTGACTGGGCATGGCTACACCTTC. V gene TRBV29-1 combines with J gene TRBJ1-2; unclear D gene. CDR1 and CDR2 (germline): SQVTM, ANQGSEA. The CDR3 extends over 13 amino acids. V dropped 2 bases and J dropped 6 bases, with 13 bases sitting between them.

V is TRBV6-4 and J is TRBJ2-7; TRBD1 might be the D (6 bases). Germline V gene sequence: CDR1 MRHNA, CDR2 SNTAGT. Trimming pared 6 bases from V and 1 base from J, leaving 16 bases between. This CDR3 is 15 amino acids long. CDR3 sequence reads: CASRDDRRLSYEQYF. DNA of the CDR3: TGTGCCAGCAGAGATGACAGGCGTTTATCCTACGAGCAGTACTTC.